Below, 28 T cell receptor beta chains from the same sample are listed, as sequenced in a study of spatial heterogeneity in lung cancer. TCRdb reanalysed the 5' RACE reads using MiXCR and keeps one entry per CDR3 protein. The sample carries approximately 40,000 distinct CDR3 sequences, 6.5% to 8% recorded once. Time point noted: sample taken at primary tumor resection. Material for sequencing was whole RNA from tumor, nontumor lung or frozen PBMC, left unsorted. The sequences come from PBMCs, collected at surgery. These receptors came from a female donor with early-stage non-small cell lung cancer.

This clonotype was observed a few times. The chain combines TRBV9 with TRBJ1-3; 8 bases align to TRBD1. The CDR3 sequence is 15 residues long. V lost 0 bases and J lost 4; bases outside the gene matches: 3. Per germline, CDR1 SGDLS and CDR2 YYNGEE. CDR3 loop: CASSVGQGPGNTIYF. DNA for the CDR3: TGTGCCAGCAGCGTAGGACAGGGGCCAGGAAACACCATATATTTT.

At least ten counts were recorded for this clonotype. The rearrangement uses TRBV19 and TRBJ2-1; D not resolved. Germline lookup yields CDR1 LNHDA and CDR2 SQIVND (reference sequence). Trimming removed 7 bases at V and 12 bases at J, with 13 bases between. CDR3 size: 11 residues. CDR3 loop: CASTDRYAQFF. CDR3 sequence (DNA): TGTGCCAGTACCGACCGGTACGCGCAGTTCTTC.

This clonotype was recorded many times. The chain recombines TRBV7-6 with TRBJ2-3; D is unresolved. The V end lost 2 bases, the J end lost 11 bases, and 11 bases lay between the germline ends. The CDR3 contains 12 residues. The V gene's germline CDR1 is SGHVS and CDR2 FNYEAQ. CDR3 sequence (DNA): TGTGCCAGCAGCTTAAGCCGGCAGAGGCAGTATTTT. Its protein is CASSLSRQRQYF.

This clonotype showed up many times. The chain uses TRBV6-5 and TRBJ2-3; 10 bases align to TRBD1. This CDR3 contains 18 residues. CDR1 is MNHEY, CDR2 SVGAGI, per germline. V lost 1 base to trimming and J lost 2 bases; unmatched junction nucleotides: 9. CDR3 in amino acids: CASSYWFPGQGYTDTQYF. In DNA, the CDR3 is TGTGCCAGCAGTTACTGGTTCCCGGGACAGGGGTACACAGATACGCAGTATTTT.

This clonotype has just a few counts. J is TRBJ1-3 and V is TRBV2; D is unclear. CDR3 length: 11 amino acids. V was shortened by 6 bases and J by 8 bases, with 8 bases between the two germline ends. Looked up from germline, CDR1 is SNHLY and CDR2 is FYNNEI. The CDR3 reads CASSLGYTIYF. In DNA, the CDR3 is TGTGCCAGCAGCCTGGGATACACCATATATTTT.

This clonotype occurred many times. V usage is TRBV2 and J usage is TRBJ2-7; a weak D match, TRBD2 (5 bases). The CDR3 loop spans 13 amino acids. From germline, CDR1 is SNHLY and CDR2 FYNNEI. Trimming took off 7 bases at V and 6 bases at J, with 16 bases between the two ends. The CDR3 DNA reads as TGTGCCAGCATAGCGCATCCCTTTGGCGAGCAGTACTTC. Protein sequence: CASIAHPFGEQYF.

This clonotype was picked up a small number of times. The genes are TRBV21-1 and TRBJ2-5; the table calls TRBD2, which could not be checked here. TRBV21-1 is a pseudogene locus. The CDR3 contains 16 residues. The CDR3 reads CASSNLAGSLRETQYF. The CDR3 coding sequence is TGTGCCAGCAGCAACCTCGCGGGGTCACTTCGGGAGACCCAGTACTTC.

At least ten counts were recorded for this clonotype. This chain connects TRBV14 to TRBJ2-4, with D unresolved. CDR3 length: 14 amino acids. V lost 4 bases and J lost 1, with 8 bases in between. Germline V gene sequence: CDR1 SGHDN, CDR2 FVKESK. The CDR3 region has the DNA TGTGCCAGCAGCCCAGACTGGGCCAAAAACATTCAGTACTTC. Its translation is CASSPDWAKNIQYF.

This clonotype came up a few times. J is TRBJ1-4 and V is TRBV30, with D unresolved. This CDR3 comprises 11 residues. The germline gives CDR1 GTSNPN, CDR2 SVGIG (reference sequence). The germline V and J ends were trimmed by 0 bases and 8 bases, with 4 bases remaining between them. The CDR3 nucleotides are TGTGCCTGGAGTGTAACCGAAAAACTGTTTTTT. This gives the protein CAWSVTEKLFF.

The table lists this clonotype with many counts. V usage is TRBV7-2 and J usage is TRBJ2-3, with D perhaps TRBD1 (6 bases). The CDR3 is 15 residues long. V lost 1 base and J lost 7, with 15 bases in between. From germline, CDR1 is SGHTA and CDR2 FQGNSA. The CDR3 DNA sequence: TGTGCCAGCAGCTTAGTAAGGGGGATCGGTTATACGCAGTATTTT. It specifies CASSLVRGIGYTQYF.

This clonotype was observed at least ten times. The chain recombines TRBV10-2 with TRBJ1-2, with TRBD1 matching 9 bases. CDR1 is WSHSY, CDR2 SAAADI, per germline. V lost 5 bases and J lost 10; bases outside the gene matches: 8. The CDR3 runs 13 residues. The CDR3 DNA reads as TGCGCCAGCAGTAGGACAGGGGCCCTCTCCTACACCTTC. Its translation: CASSRTGALSYTF.

This clonotype has at least ten counts. V is TRBV20-1 and J is TRBJ1-4; D not certain. The CDR3 runs to 12 residues. V was clipped by 1 base and J by 7 bases, with 7 bases between them. The V gene's germline CDR1 is DFQATT and CDR2 SNEGSKA (reference sequence). CDR3 sequence reads: CSARGAFEKLFF. CDR3 in DNA: TGCAGTGCTAGAGGAGCGTTTGAAAAACTGTTTTTT.

The chain recombines TRBV6-5 with TRBJ2-3, with TRBD1 identical over 7 bases. The germline V gene has CDR1 MNHEY and CDR2 SVGAGI. This CDR3 is built from 14 residues. V shed 5 bases and J 0 bases; nucleotides not matched to a gene: 2. CDR3 in DNA: TGTGCCAGCAGTGGGACAGTAAGCACAGATACGCAGTATTTT. Its protein is CASSGTVSTDTQYF.

The sample holds many counts of this clonotype. The chain links TRBV7-8 to TRBJ2-3, with D possibly being TRBD1 (6 bases). Trimming removed 5 bases from V and 2 bases from J, with 17 bases in between. From germline, CDR1 is SGHVS and CDR2 FQNEAQ. The CDR3 has 16 residues. CDR3 nucleotide sequence: TGTGCCAGCAGCCCAATACGGGACAAACTCACAGATACGCAGTATTTT. Protein sequence: CASSPIRDKLTDTQYF. Full variable domain (missing parts from reference TRBV7-8 and TRBJ2-3): GAGVSQSPRYKVAKRGQDVALRCDPISGHVSLFWYQQALGQGPEFLTYFQNEAQLDKSGLPSDRFFAERPEGSVSTLKIQRTQQEDSAVYLCASSPIRDKLTDTQYFGPGTRLTVL.

This clonotype was detected ten times or more. The CDR3: CSARKPSGGELFF. The CDR3 DNA sequence: TGCAGTGCTAGGAAGCCCAGCGGGGGGGAGCTGTTTTTT. The chain is built from TRBV20-1 and TRBJ2-2; possible D gene TRBD2, 6 bases. The germline gives CDR1 DFQATT, CDR2 SNEGSKA (reference sequence). V was clipped by 3 bases and J by 8 bases, with 13 bases between them. The CDR3 contains 13 residues.

This clonotype was recorded many times. The V and J genes are TRBV15 and TRBJ2-4; 7 nucleotides line up with TRBD1. Unmatched junction bases numbered 14, after V lost 6 bases and J lost 0 bases. The V gene's germline CDR1 is LNHNV and CDR2 YYDKDF (reference sequence). This CDR3 is 18 amino acids long. CDR3 in DNA: TGTGCCACCAGTTCCGACAGGGCAGGGGGAAAAGCCAAAAACATTCAGTACTTC. It specifies CATSSDRAGGKAKNIQYF.

The CDR3 DNA reads as TGTGCCAGCAGCCCGACTAGCGGGGTGAGAGATACGCAGTATTTT. This encodes CASSPTSGVRDTQYF. The gene calls are TRBV3-1 and TRBJ2-3; 11 bases agree with TRBD2. Germline V CDR1 and CDR2: LGHDT, YNNKEL (reference sequence). V was pared by 4 bases and J by 5 bases, with 5 bases of the junction left unmatched. CDR3 length: 15 residues.

The chain uses TRBV12-3 or TRBV12-4 and TRBJ2-5, with a possible D match to TRBD2 (6 bases). This CDR3 has 16 residues. Trimming cost V 1 base and J 1 base, with 13 bases left between them. The CDR3 loop is CASSLGRLRGQETQYF. CDR3 DNA: TGTGCCAGCAGTTTAGGTCGCCTGCGGGGCCAAGAGACCCAGTACTTC.

This clonotype was seen ten or more times. The gene calls are TRBV6-5 and TRBJ1-6; weak D call: TRBD1 (5 bases). The CDR3 length is 14 residues. Germline-derived CDR1 and CDR2 are MNHEY and SVGAGI. V lost 8 bases and J 4 bases, leaving 12 bases between the germline ends. The CDR3 is CASLPPGYNSPLHF. CDR3 coding DNA: TGTGCCAGCCTCCCTCCAGGGTATAATTCACCCCTCCACTTT.

This clonotype was observed at least ten times. The chain recombines TRBV10-3 with TRBJ2-1; TRBD1 agrees at 7 bases. CDR3 length: 19 amino acids. J gave up 2 bases and V 6 bases, and 19 bases lay outside the gene matches. Germline values: CDR1 ENHRY, CDR2 SYGVKD. The CDR3 sequence is CAISPLTGNFAPTYNEQFF. In nucleotides, the CDR3 is TGTGCCATCAGCCCCTTGACAGGGAATTTTGCCCCTACCTACAATGAGCAGTTCTTC.

This clonotype occurred many times. The chain carries TRBV7-9 and TRBJ1-1; D is unresolved. The CDR3 is made up of 13 amino acids. Germline-derived CDR1 and CDR2 are SEHNR and FQNEAQ (reference sequence). Trimming took off 8 bases at V and 4 bases at J, with 14 bases between the two ends. The CDR3 coding sequence is TGTGCCAGCCACTCGGCAGTGGGCACTGAAGCTTTCTTT. As protein: CASHSAVGTEAFF.

This clonotype has more than one count but fewer than ten. This rearrangement joins TRBV7-2 to TRBJ2-5; 8 nucleotides line up with TRBD1. J lost 5 bases, V lost 4 bases, and 12 bases had no gene match. CDR3 length equals 16 residues. The germline V gene encodes CDR1 SGHTA and CDR2 FQGNSA. CDR3 sequence reads: CASSSRYSGGEETQYF. Here the CDR3 DNA reads TGTGCCAGCAGCTCCAGATACTCAGGGGGCGAGGAGACCCAGTACTTC.

This clonotype appeared a few times. The chain employs TRBV2 and TRBJ2-2; 7 nucleotides line up with TRBD1. CDR3 size: 16 residues. Germline V gives CDR1 SNHLY, CDR2 FYNNEI. Trimming took 6 bases from V and 0 from J; bases not matched to a gene: 7. The CDR3 region is CASSGTGTANTGELFF. For the CDR3, the DNA is TGTGCCAGCAGCGGAACCGGGACAGCGAACACCGGGGAGCTGTTTTTT.

The sample holds many counts of this clonotype. The chain is built from TRBV6-5 and TRBJ2-1; 11 bases map to TRBD2. Germline V lookup: CDR1 MNHEY, CDR2 SVGAGI. Trimming at V came to 2 bases and at J to 3 bases, leaving 6 bases not matched to a gene. The CDR3 consists of 17 residues. CDR3 sequence (DNA): TGTGCCAGCAGTTACCCGTCGACTAGCGGGGACTACAATGAGCAGTTCTTC. Its protein is CASSYPSTSGDYNEQFF.

This clonotype has ten or more counts. This chain uses TRBV12-3 or TRBV12-4 with TRBJ1-1, with TRBD1 identical over 7 bases. The CDR3 runs 14 residues. V lost 5 bases to trimming and J lost 3 bases; unmatched junction nucleotides: 6. The CDR3: CASSLTGSYTEAFF. In nucleotides, the CDR3 is TGTGCCAGCAGTCTGACAGGGAGTTACACTGAAGCTTTCTTT.

This clonotype was counted between two and nine times. The genes are TRBV20-1 and TRBJ2-5; no clear D. CDR3 length: 12 residues. The V end was cut by 4 bases, the J end by 4 bases, with 10 bases between. Germline V gene sequence: CDR1 DFQATT, CDR2 SNEGSKA (reference sequence). CDR3: CSATISRETQYF. The CDR3 DNA reads TGCAGTGCTACTATATCACGAGAGACCCAGTACTTC.

The table lists this clonotype with a few counts. The V gene is TRBV7-2, the J gene TRBJ2-3, with 11 bases identical to TRBD2. In germline, CDR1 is SGHTA, CDR2 FQGNSA. V lost 5 bases, J lost 5 bases, and 12 bases stayed unmatched. The CDR3 totals 17 residues. The CDR3 DNA reads as TGTGCCAGCAGCCAGGGGCTAGCGGGGGGTTCTGGAGATACGCAGTATTTT. Residues: CASSQGLAGGSGDTQYF.

This clonotype came up many times. The rearrangement links TRBV27 to TRBJ2-1; 10 nucleotides match TRBD2. The length of the CDR3 is 15 residues. The germline V gene has CDR1 MNHEY and CDR2 SMNVEV (reference sequence). V lost 2 bases to trimming and J lost 8 bases; unmatched junction nucleotides: 6. CDR3 in amino acids: CASSLGAGGQDEQFF. CDR3 DNA: TGTGCCAGCAGTTTAGGAGCGGGGGGGCAGGATGAGCAGTTCTTC.